This T cell receptor beta chain appears in the sequencing data of a study of T cells after somatic rescue of genetic block. Produced via immunoSEQ multiplex PCR; TCRdb's table is partial and in-frame only. This table holds 45,000 to 55,000 clones, approximately 96% found once. Only one count was recorded for this clone. The sample taken for sequencing was peripheral blood mononuclear cells (PBMCs). This TCR derives from a child younger than two.

CDR3 nucleotides: TGCGCCAGCAGCTCGGGGCTGTCCCCCTCTAATGAAAAACTGTTTTTT. Amino acids: CASSSGLSPSNEKLFF. J is TRBJ1-4 and V is TRBV5-1; the D gene is possibly TRBD1 (5 bases). Germline lookup yields CDR1 SGHRS and CDR2 YFSETQ. The CDR3 sequence is 16 residues long. V lost 3 bases to trimming and J lost 3 bases, with 15 bases between them.